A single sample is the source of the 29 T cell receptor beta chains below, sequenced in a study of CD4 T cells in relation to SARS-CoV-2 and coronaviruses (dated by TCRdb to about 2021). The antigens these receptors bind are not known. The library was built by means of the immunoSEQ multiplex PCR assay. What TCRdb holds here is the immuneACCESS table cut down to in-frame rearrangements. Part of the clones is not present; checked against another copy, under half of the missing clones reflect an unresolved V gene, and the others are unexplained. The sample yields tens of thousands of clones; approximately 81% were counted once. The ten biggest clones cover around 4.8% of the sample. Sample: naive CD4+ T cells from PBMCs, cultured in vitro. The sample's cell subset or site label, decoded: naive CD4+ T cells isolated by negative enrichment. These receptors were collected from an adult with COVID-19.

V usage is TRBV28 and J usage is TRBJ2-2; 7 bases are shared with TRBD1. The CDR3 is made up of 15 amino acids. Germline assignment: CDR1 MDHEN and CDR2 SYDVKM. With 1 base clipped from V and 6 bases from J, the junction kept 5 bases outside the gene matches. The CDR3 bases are TGTGCCAGCAGTTTATCACAGGGGTGGGCCGGGGAGCTGTTTTTT. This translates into CASSLSQGWAGELFF.

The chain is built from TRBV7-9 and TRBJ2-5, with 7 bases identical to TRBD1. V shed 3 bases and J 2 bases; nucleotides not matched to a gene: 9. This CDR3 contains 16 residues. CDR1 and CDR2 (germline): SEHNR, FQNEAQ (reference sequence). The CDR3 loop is CASSLTGQREQETQYF. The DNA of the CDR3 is TGTGCCAGCAGCTTGACGGGACAGAGAGAACAAGAGACCCAGTACTTC. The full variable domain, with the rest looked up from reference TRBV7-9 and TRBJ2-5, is DTGVSQNPRHKITKRGQNVTFRCDPISEHNRLYWYRQTLGQGPEFLTYFQNEAQLEKSRLLSDRFSAERPKGSFSTLEIQRTEQGDSAMYLCASSLTGQREQETQYFGPGTRLLVL.

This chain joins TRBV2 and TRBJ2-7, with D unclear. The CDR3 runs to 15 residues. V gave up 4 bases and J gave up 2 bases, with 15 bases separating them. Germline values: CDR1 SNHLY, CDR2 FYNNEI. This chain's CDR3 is CASSGPSLEPYEQYF. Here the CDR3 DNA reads TGTGCCAGCAGTGGTCCCAGCCTTGAGCCCTACGAGCAGTACTTC.

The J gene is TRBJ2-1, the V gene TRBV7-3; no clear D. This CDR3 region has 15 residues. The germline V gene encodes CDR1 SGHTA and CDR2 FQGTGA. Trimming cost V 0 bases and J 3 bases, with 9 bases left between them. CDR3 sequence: CASSLTHVGYNEQFF. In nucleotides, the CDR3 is TGTGCCAGCAGCTTAACGCACGTTGGCTACAATGAGCAGTTCTTC.

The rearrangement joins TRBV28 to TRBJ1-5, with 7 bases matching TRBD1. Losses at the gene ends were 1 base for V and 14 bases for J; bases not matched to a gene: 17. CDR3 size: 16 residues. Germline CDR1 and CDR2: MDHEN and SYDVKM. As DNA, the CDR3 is TGTGCCAGCAGTTTATTCGACAGGGCGACTAAACATGGGGAGCATTTT. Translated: CASSLFDRATKHGEHF.

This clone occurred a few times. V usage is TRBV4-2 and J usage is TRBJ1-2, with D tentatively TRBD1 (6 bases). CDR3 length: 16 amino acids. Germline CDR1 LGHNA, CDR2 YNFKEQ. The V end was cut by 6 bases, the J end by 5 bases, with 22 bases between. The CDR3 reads CASRPIGEDREYGYTF. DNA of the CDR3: TGTGCCAGCAGGCCAATTGGAGAGGACAGAGAGTATGGCTACACCTTC.

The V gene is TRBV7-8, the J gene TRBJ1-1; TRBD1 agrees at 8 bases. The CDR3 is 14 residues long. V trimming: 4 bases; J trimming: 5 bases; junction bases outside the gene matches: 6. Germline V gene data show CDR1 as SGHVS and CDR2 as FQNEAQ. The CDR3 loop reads CASSSDRGGTEAFF. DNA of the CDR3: TGTGCCAGCAGCTCCGACAGGGGCGGAACTGAAGCTTTCTTT.

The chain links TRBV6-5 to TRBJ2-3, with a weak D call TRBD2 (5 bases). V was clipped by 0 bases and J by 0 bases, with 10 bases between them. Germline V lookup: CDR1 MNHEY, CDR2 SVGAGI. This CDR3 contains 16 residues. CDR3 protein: CASSYSSEQSTDTQYF. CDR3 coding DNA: TGTGCCAGCAGTTACTCTAGCGAGCAGAGCACAGATACGCAGTATTTT.

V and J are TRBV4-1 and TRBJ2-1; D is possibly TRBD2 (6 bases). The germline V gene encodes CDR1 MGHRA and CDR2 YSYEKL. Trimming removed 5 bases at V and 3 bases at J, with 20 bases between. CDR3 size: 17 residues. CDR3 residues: CASSAPGGESFYNEQFF. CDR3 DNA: TGCGCCAGCAGCGCCCCGGGCGGGGAATCTTTCTACAATGAGCAGTTCTTC.

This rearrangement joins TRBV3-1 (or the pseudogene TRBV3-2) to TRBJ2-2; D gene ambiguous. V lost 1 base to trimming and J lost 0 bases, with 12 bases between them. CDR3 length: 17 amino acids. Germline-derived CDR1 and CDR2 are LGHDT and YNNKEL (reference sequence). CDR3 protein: CASSQARPDANTGELFF. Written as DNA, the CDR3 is TGTGCCAGCAGCCAAGCAAGGCCGGACGCGAACACCGGGGAGCTGTTTTTT.

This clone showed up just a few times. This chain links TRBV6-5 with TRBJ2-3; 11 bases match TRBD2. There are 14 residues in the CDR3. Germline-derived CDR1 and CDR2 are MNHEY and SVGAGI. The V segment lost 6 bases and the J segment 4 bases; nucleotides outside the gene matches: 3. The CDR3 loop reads CASRLGLAADTQYF. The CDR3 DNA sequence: TGTGCCAGCAGGCTGGGACTAGCGGCAGATACGCAGTATTTT.

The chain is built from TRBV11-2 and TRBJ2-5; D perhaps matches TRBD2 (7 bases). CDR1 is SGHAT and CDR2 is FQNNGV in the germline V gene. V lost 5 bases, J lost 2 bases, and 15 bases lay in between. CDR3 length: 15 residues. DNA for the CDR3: TGTGCCAGCAGCCCCCCCGGGGGGCGGCAAGAGACCCAGTACTTC. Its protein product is CASSPPGGRQETQYF.

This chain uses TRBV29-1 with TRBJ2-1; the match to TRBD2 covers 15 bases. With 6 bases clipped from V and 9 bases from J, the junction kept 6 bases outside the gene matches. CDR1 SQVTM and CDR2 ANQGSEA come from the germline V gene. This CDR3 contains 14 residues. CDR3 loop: CSVGLAGGFGEQFF. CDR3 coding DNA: TGCAGCGTCGGACTAGCGGGAGGGTTTGGTGAGCAGTTCTTC.

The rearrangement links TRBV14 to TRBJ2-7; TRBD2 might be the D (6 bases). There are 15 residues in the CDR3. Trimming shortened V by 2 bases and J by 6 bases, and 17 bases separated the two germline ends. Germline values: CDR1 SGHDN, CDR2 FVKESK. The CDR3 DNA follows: TGTGCCAGCAGCCAACTGCCCGGGCTAGCGCGCGAGCAGTACTTC. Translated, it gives CASSQLPGLAREQYF.

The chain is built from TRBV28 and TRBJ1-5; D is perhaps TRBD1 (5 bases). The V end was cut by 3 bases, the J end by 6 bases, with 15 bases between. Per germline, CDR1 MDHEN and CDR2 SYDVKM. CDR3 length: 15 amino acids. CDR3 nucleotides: TGTGCCAGCAGTTTCGGTATTATTAGGGGTCAGCCCCAGCATTTT. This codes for CASSFGIIRGQPQHF.

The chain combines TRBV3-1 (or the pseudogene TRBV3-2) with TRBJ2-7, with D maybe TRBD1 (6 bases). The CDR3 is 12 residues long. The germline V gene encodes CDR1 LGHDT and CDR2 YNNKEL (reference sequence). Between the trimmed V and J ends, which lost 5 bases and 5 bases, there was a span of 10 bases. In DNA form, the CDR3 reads TGTGCCAGCAGCAATACAGGGAACGAGCAGTACTTC. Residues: CASSNTGNEQYF.

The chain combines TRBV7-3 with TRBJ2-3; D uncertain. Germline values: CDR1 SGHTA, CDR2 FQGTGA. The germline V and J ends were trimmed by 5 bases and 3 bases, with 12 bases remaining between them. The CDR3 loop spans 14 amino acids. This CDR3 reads CASSESGLTDTQYF. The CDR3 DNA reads TGTGCCAGCAGCGAGTCCGGCCTAACAGATACGCAGTATTTT.

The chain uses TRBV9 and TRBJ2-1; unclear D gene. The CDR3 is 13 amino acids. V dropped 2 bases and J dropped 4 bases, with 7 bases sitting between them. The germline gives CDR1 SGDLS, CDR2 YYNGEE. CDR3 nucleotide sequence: TGTGCCAGCAGCGTCGGAAGATACAATGAGCAGTTCTTC. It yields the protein CASSVGRYNEQFF. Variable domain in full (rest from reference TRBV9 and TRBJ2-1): DSGVTQTPKHLITATGQRVTLRCSPRSGDLSVYWYQQSLDQGLQFLIQYYNGEERAKGNILERFSAQQFPDLHSELNLSSLELGDSALYFCASSVGRYNEQFFGPGTRLTVL.

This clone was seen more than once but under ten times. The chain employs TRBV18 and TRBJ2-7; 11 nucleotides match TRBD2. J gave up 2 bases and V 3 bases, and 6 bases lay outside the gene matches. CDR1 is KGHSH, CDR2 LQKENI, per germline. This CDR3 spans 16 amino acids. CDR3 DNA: TGTGCCAGCTCACCCCAGGGACTAGCGGCGCCCTACGAGCAGTACTTC. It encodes CASSPQGLAAPYEQYF.

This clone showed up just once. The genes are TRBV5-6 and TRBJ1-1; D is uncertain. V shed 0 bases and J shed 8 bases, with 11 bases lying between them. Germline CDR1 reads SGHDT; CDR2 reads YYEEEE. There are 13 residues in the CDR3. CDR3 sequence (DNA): TGTGCCAGCAGCTTGGTCTGGGAAATGGAAGCTTTCTTT. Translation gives CASSLVWEMEAFF.

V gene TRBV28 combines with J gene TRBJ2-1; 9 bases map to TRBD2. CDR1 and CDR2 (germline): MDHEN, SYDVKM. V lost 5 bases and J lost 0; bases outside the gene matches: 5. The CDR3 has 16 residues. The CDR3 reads CASSALAGVSYNEQFF. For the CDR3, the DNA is TGTGCCAGCAGTGCCTTAGCGGGAGTCTCCTACAATGAGCAGTTCTTC.

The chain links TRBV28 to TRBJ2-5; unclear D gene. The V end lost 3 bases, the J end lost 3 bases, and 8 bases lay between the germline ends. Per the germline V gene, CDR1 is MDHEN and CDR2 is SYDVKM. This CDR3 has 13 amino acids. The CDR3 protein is CASSFGAKETQYF. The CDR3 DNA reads TGTGCCAGCAGTTTCGGAGCGAAAGAGACCCAGTACTTC.

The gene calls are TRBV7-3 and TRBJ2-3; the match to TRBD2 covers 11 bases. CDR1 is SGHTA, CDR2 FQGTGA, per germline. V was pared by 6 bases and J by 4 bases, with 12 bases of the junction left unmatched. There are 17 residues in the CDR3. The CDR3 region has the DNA TGTGCCAGCAGTCCCAGGGCGACTAGCGGGATCGCAGATACGCAGTATTTT. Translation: CASSPRATSGIADTQYF.

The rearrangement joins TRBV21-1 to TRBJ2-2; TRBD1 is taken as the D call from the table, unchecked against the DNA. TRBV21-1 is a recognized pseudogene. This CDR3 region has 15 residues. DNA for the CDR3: TGTGCCAGCAGCGCGACAGGACGGAACACCGGGGAGCTGTTTTTT. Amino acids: CASSATGRNTGELFF.

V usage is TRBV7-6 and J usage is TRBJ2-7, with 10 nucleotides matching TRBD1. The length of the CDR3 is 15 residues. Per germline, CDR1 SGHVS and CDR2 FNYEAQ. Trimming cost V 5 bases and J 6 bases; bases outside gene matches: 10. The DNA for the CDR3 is TGTGCCAGCAGCCGCGGTACCGGGACAGGGGCCGAGCAGTACTTC. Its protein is CASSRGTGTGAEQYF.

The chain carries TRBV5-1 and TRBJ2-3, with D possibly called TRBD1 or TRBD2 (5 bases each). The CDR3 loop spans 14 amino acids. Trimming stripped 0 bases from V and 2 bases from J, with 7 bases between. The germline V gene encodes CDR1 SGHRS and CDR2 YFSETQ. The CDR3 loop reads CASSLGGDTDTQYF. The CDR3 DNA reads TGCGCCAGCAGCTTGGGAGGGGACACAGATACGCAGTATTTT.

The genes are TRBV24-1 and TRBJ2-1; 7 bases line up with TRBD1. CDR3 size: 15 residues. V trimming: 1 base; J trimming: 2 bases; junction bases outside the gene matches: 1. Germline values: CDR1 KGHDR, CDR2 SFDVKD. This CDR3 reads CATSDLGTAYNEQFF. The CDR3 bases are TGTGCCACCAGTGATTTAGGGACAGCCTACAATGAGCAGTTCTTC.

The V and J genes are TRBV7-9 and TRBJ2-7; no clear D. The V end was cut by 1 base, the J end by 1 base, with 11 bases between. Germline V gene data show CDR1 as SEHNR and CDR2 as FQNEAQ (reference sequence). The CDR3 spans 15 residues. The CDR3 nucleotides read TGTGCCAGCAGCTTAGAACCATTCTCTTCCTACGAGCAGTACTTC. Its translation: CASSLEPFSSYEQYF. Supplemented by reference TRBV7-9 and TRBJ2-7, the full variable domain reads DTGVSQNPRHKITKRGQNVTFRCDPISEHNRLYWYRQTLGQGPEFLTYFQNEAQLEKSRLLSDRFSAERPKGSFSTLEIQRTEQGDSAMYLCASSLEPFSSYEQYFGPGTRLTVT.

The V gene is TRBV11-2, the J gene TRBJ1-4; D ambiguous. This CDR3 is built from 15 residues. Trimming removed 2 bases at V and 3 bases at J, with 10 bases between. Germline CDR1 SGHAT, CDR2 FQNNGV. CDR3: CASSLLGLSNEKLFF. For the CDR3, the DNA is TGTGCCAGCAGCTTACTGGGCTTGTCTAATGAAAAACTGTTTTTT.